One sample yielded the 27 T cell receptor beta chains listed below, sequenced in a study of blood T cell repertoires in COVID-19. The assay was immunoSEQ multiplex PCR, and TCRdb's table has in-frame clones only and misses some. The sample holds 55,000 to 70,000 clones, roughly 81% seen once. The sequenced material came from peripheral blood. All receptors derive from a man older than 75 with acute or convalescent COVID-19.

The chain uses TRBV10-3 and TRBJ2-1; 9 positions match TRBD1. J was trimmed by 7 bases and V by 11 bases; bases with no gene match: 15. This CDR3 has 15 residues. Per the germline V gene, CDR1 is ENHRY and CDR2 is SYGVKD. The CDR3: CAVAPRTGVGNEQFF. CDR3 DNA sequence: TGTGCCGTCGCGCCTCGGACAGGGGTTGGGAATGAGCAGTTCTTC.

The chain carries TRBV4-2 and TRBJ1-1, with 10 bases that match TRBD1. Trimming cost V 0 bases and J 5 bases; bases outside gene matches: 3. This CDR3 contains 15 residues. The germline V gene has CDR1 LGHNA and CDR2 YNFKEQ. CDR3 nucleotide sequence: TGTGCCAGCAGCCAAGAAGACAGGGGGCGGACTGAAGCTTTCTTT. Translation gives CASSQEDRGRTEAFF.

The chain combines TRBV7-9 with TRBJ2-7, with unresolved D. Germline CDR1 reads SEHNR; CDR2 reads FQNEAQ (reference sequence). V shed 2 bases and J shed 0 bases, with 17 bases lying between them. The CDR3 runs 17 residues. In DNA, the CDR3 is TGTGCCAGCAGCTTATATGTTGGTTGGCAAAACTCCTACGAGCAGTACTTC. It encodes CASSLYVGWQNSYEQYF.

In its sample, this clone was seen a few times. The chain couples TRBV28 to TRBJ1-1; TRBD1 matches 7 bases. In germline, CDR1 is MDHEN, CDR2 SYDVKM. V was pared by 5 bases and J by 8 bases, with 5 bases of the junction left unmatched. The CDR3 extends over 12 amino acids. In nucleotides, the CDR3 is TGTGCCAGCAGTCTCACAGGGGCAGAAGCTTTCTTT. Translation: CASSLTGAEAFF.

V usage is TRBV14 and J usage is TRBJ2-1, with D hard to call. CDR1 is SGHDN and CDR2 is FVKESK in the germline V gene. V dropped 4 bases and J dropped 6 bases, with 4 bases sitting between them. The CDR3 totals 11 residues. CDR3 residues: CASSRANEQFF. Here the CDR3 DNA reads TGTGCCAGCAGCCGGGCCAATGAGCAGTTCTTC.

This sequence joins TRBV6-5 and TRBJ2-3; no definite D call. Germline-derived CDR1 and CDR2 are MNHEY and SVGAGI. This CDR3 has 13 amino acids. Deletions cut 2 bases from V and 4 bases from J, with 7 bases between. The CDR3 DNA is TGTGCCAGCAGTTACCAGGCTTCAGATACGCAGTATTTT. Its translation is CASSYQASDTQYF.

The chain employs TRBV5-1 and TRBJ1-2; D is possibly TRBD1 (5 bases). The V gene's germline CDR1 is SGHRS and CDR2 YFSETQ. This CDR3 comprises 13 residues. V gave up 3 bases and J gave up 8 bases, with 14 bases separating them. The DNA for the CDR3 is TGCGCCAGCAGCTCCGGGGGGGGTCCCGGCTACACCTTC. Amino acid sequence: CASSSGGGPGYTF.

The V gene is TRBV7-2, the J gene TRBJ2-1; 8 positions agree with TRBD1. The V segment lost 1 base and the J segment 9 bases; nucleotides outside the gene matches: 11. Germline V lookup: CDR1 SGHTA, CDR2 FQGNSA. The CDR3 is 16 amino acids. CDR3 loop: CASSLGQGRTGSEQFF. In DNA form, the CDR3 reads TGTGCCAGCAGCTTAGGGCAGGGAAGGACAGGGAGTGAGCAGTTCTTC.

The chain is built from TRBV28 and TRBJ2-3; 9 bases match TRBD1. This CDR3 region has 13 residues. Germline lookup yields CDR1 MDHEN and CDR2 SYDVKM. V dropped 10 bases and J dropped 5; count of bases not matched to a gene: 7. The CDR3 coding sequence is TGTGCCACCATACAGGGGGCTCAAGATACGCAGTATTTT. This encodes CATIQGAQDTQYF.

J is TRBJ1-1 and V is TRBV2, with D maybe TRBD1 (5 bases). V shed 6 bases and J shed 10 bases, with 21 bases lying between them. This CDR3 has 14 residues. CDR1 is SNHLY, CDR2 FYNNEI, per germline. CDR3 protein: CASRDLAGGRGAFF. The DNA for the CDR3 is TGTGCCAGCAGGGACTTGGCCGGCGGGAGGGGAGCTTTCTTT.

This clone was seen a single time. The chain employs TRBV4-1 and TRBJ1-1; D not certain. The length of the CDR3 is 15 residues. V was shortened by 9 bases and J by 5 bases, with 22 bases between the two germline ends. Germline V gives CDR1 MGHRA, CDR2 YSYEKL. The CDR3 DNA follows: TGCGCCAGTCGCCGAAACCCCCTCGGGGTGACTGAAGCTTTCTTT. Residues: CASRRNPLGVTEAFF.

The chain couples TRBV12-3 or TRBV12-4 to TRBJ1-2; D is uncertain. The CDR3 extends over 12 amino acids. With 5 bases removed from V and 8 bases from J, the gap between germline ends came to 12 bases. CDR3 coding DNA: TGTGCCAGCAGTCCCGGAGGAGCAGGCTACACCTTC. Its translation is CASSPGGAGYTF.

The genes are TRBV4-1 and TRBJ1-3; 9 nucleotides align to TRBD1. The germline gives CDR1 MGHRA, CDR2 YSYEKL. CDR3 length: 16 residues. Trimming at V came to 3 bases and at J to 3 bases, leaving 6 bases not matched to a gene. The chain's CDR3 is CASSQGDRVLGNTIYF. For the CDR3, the DNA is TGCGCCAGCAGCCAGGGGGACAGGGTGCTTGGAAACACCATATATTTT.

The chain has TRBV30 and TRBJ1-1; 12 nucleotides agree with TRBD1. J lost 5 bases, V lost 2 bases, and 21 bases had no gene match. This CDR3 is 20 amino acids long. CDR1 and CDR2 from the germline V gene are GTSNPN and SVGIG (reference sequence). The CDR3 DNA reads TGTGCCTGGAGTACACCGCGATTTCCGGGACAGGGGGCTAAGGGGACTGAAGCTTTCTTT. It is translated as CAWSTPRFPGQGAKGTEAFF.

In nucleotides, the CDR3 is TGTGCCAGCGGCCTCCAGGGCGAGCAGTACTTC. Translated, it gives CASGLQGEQYF. This chain joins TRBV6-5 and TRBJ2-7, with D perhaps TRBD1 (5 bases). The CDR3 is 11 residues long. Germline CDR1 MNHEY, CDR2 SVGAGI. V lost 8 bases and J lost 6, with 11 bases in between.

The V gene is TRBV19, the J gene TRBJ2-2, with a weak D call TRBD2 (5 bases). The CDR3 consists of 15 residues. The germline gives CDR1 LNHDA, CDR2 SQIVND (reference sequence). Trimming cost V 6 bases and J 1 base, with 12 bases left between them. The CDR3 is CASSPTEVNTGELFF. CDR3 nucleotides: TGTGCCAGTAGCCCAACGGAGGTGAACACCGGGGAGCTGTTTTTT.

The chain carries TRBV7-3 and TRBJ2-1; unclear D gene. CDR1 is SGHTA and CDR2 is FQGTGA in the germline V gene. V was pared by 5 bases and J by 4 bases, with 9 bases between. The CDR3 contains 13 residues. The CDR3 loop is CASSPDLYNEQFF. For the CDR3, the DNA is TGTGCCAGCAGCCCAGACTTGTACAATGAGCAGTTCTTC.

About this clone itself: The sample holds other DNA sequences that translate to the same CDR3. The chain employs TRBV3-1 (or the pseudogene TRBV3-2) and TRBJ1-5, with D hard to call. The CDR3 extends over 13 amino acids. Germline V gene data show CDR1 as LGHDT and CDR2 as YNNKEL (reference sequence). V was shortened by 3 bases and J by 3 bases, with 6 bases between the two germline ends. In DNA, the CDR3 is TGTGCCAGCAGCCAGGGCCCCAATCAGCCCCAGCATTTT. It yields the protein CASSQGPNQPQHF.

The chain recombines TRBV28 with TRBJ1-4; no clear D gene. The V end lost 5 bases, the J end lost 6 bases, and 10 bases lay between the germline ends. The length of the CDR3 is 13 residues. Germline CDR1 MDHEN, CDR2 SYDVKM. The CDR3: CASSVQEYEKLFF. The CDR3 DNA sequence: TGTGCCAGCAGTGTCCAGGAATATGAAAAACTGTTTTTT.

The chain recombines TRBV23-1 with TRBJ1-2, with 10 positions matching TRBD1. TRBV23-1 is designated an ORF whose function remains uncertain. The J segment lost 5 bases and the V segment lost 4 bases, leaving 22 bases of the junction unmatched. The length of the CDR3 is 20 residues. The CDR3 is CASSLTPGTGVPLNYYGYTF. CDR3 bases: TGCGCCAGCAGTCTTACCCCCGGGACAGGGGTTCCTCTAAACTATTATGGCTACACCTTC.

This clone has only a few counts. The rearrangement uses TRBV7-3 and TRBJ2-3; 14 bases map to TRBD2. The CDR3 extends over 16 amino acids. V trimming: 3 bases; J trimming: 4 bases; junction bases outside the gene matches: 3. CDR1 SGHTA and CDR2 FQGTGA come from the germline V gene. The CDR3 DNA reads as TGTGCCAGCAGCTTGGGACTAGCGGGAGATCCAGATACGCAGTATTTT. It translates to CASSLGLAGDPDTQYF. Full variable domain (rest looked up from reference TRBV7-3 and TRBJ2-3): GAGVSQTPSNKVTEKGKYVELRCDPISGHTALYWYRQSLGQGPEFLIYFQGTGAADDSGLPNDRFFAVRPEGSVSTLKIQRTERGDSAVYLCASSLGLAGDPDTQYFGPGTRLTVL.

This chain joins TRBV7-2 and TRBJ2-1; TRBD2 matches at 8 bases. Germline-derived CDR1 and CDR2 are SGHTA and FQGNSA. This CDR3 region has 15 residues. With V trimmed by 4 bases and J by 3 bases, 5 bases remained unmatched. The CDR3 loop reads CASSSTSGDYNEQFF. CDR3 DNA: TGTGCCAGCAGCTCCACTAGCGGTGACTACAATGAGCAGTTCTTC.

This clone was counted a few times. The chain joins TRBV14 to TRBJ1-1; TRBD1 is a possible D gene (6 bases). The V gene lost 3 bases and the J gene lost 10 bases, with 12 bases spanning the gap. This CDR3 region has 12 residues. Germline CDR1 is SGHDN and CDR2 is FVKESK. The CDR3 DNA follows: TGTGCCAGCAGCCACCCGGACAGTAGAGCTTTCTTT. Protein product: CASSHPDSRAFF.

The CDR3 loop reads CASSFNRVNEKLFF. As DNA, the CDR3 is TGTGCCAGCAGCTTTAACAGGGTTAATGAAAAACTGTTTTTT. This chain links TRBV13 with TRBJ1-4; possibly TRBD1 for D (6 bases). CDR1 and CDR2 (germline): PRHDT, FYEKMQ (reference sequence). CDR3 length: 14 amino acids. V dropped 3 bases and J dropped 4 bases, with 9 bases sitting between them.

The gene calls are TRBV30 and TRBJ2-2, with D perhaps matching TRBD1 (5 bases). Per the germline V gene, CDR1 is GTSNPN and CDR2 is SVGIG (reference sequence). The CDR3 is made up of 14 amino acids. Deletions cut 2 bases from V and 4 bases from J, with 11 bases between. The CDR3 DNA follows: TGTGCCTGGAGTCGTTCAAGGGGCACCGGGGAGCTGTTTTTT. It specifies CAWSRSRGTGELFF.

V is TRBV3-1 (or the pseudogene TRBV3-2) and J is TRBJ1-1; a weak D match, TRBD1 (6 bases). The CDR3 is 16 residues long. Germline V gives CDR1 LGHDT, CDR2 YNNKEL (reference sequence). Trimming shortened V by 0 bases and J by 11 bases, and 22 bases separated the two germline ends. The CDR3 DNA sequence: TGTGCCAGCAGCCAAGAAGCGGGGGCCTTCCCGCCTCGGGCTTTCTTT. Translation gives CASSQEAGAFPPRAFF.

This chain connects TRBV5-6 to TRBJ1-1; 10 bases align to TRBD1. The V and J ends lost 5 bases and 3 bases, in that order; junction bases with no gene match: 10. Germline V gene data show CDR1 as SGHDT and CDR2 as YYEEEE. The CDR3 contains 16 residues. The CDR3 sequence is CASRTGQGFSYTEAFF. CDR3 sequence (DNA): TGTGCCAGCAGAACGGGACAGGGGTTTTCGTACACTGAAGCTTTCTTT.